This T cell receptor (beta chain) originates from a study of blood T cell repertoires in COVID-19. Whole-study context: The origin of the acute and convalescent COVID-19 samples was the United States, Italy and Spain. The cDNA or gDNA used as material had been derived from T cells, B-cell-depleted T cells, or PBMCs.

The CDR3 consists of 19 residues. The ends lost 5 bases at V and 2 bases at J; junction bases unmatched: 11. CDR1 is LGHNA, CDR2 YNFKEQ, per germline. In the authors' workflow: Amplification with reference gene primers provided the estimates of nucleated cell counts. The table came from immunoSEQ multiplex PCR; TCRdb's copy has only in-frame clones and leaves some out. V and J calls and clone size are those listed in that table; D and trimming were worked out from the DNA. The sample has 150,000 to 200,000 clones, about nine tenths seen once; the top ten hold 18%. This clonotype was obtained from a man in his fifties or sixties with active or convalescent COVID-19. The sample consisted of peripheral blood. The chain couples TRBV4-2 to TRBJ2-2; TRBD2 agrees at 13 bases. In DNA form, the CDR3 reads TGTGCCAGCAGCACCCTCGGCACTAGCGGGAGGGCCAACACCGGGGAGCTGTTTTTT. This encodes CASSTLGTSGRANTGELFF.